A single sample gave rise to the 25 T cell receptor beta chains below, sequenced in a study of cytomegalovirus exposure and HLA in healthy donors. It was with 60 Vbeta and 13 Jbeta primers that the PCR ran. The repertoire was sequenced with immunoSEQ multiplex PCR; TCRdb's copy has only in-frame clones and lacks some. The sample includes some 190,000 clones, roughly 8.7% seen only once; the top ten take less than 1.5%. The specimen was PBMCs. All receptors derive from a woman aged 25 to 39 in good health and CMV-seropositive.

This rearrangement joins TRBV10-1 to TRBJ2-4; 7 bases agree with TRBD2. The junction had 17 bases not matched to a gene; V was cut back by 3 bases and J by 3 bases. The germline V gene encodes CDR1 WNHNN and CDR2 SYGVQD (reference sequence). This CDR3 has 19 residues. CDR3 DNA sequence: TGCGCCAGCAGTGAACACGTCCTTCCTCCTGCGGGAGTCAAAAACATTCAGTACTTC. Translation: CASSEHVLPPAGVKNIQYF.

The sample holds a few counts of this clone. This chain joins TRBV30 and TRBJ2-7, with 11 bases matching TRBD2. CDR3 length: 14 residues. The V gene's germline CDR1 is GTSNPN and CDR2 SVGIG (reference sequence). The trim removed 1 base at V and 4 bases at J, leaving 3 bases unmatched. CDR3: CAWSGLAGSYEQYF. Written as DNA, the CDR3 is TGTGCCTGGAGTGGACTAGCGGGAAGTTACGAGCAGTACTTC. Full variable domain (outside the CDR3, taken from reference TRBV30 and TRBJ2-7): SQTIHQWPATLVQPVGSPLSLECTVEGTSNPNLYWYRQAAGRGLQLLFYSVGIGQISSEVPQNLSASRPQDRQFILSSKKLLLSDSGFYLCAWSGLAGSYEQYFGPGTRLTVT.

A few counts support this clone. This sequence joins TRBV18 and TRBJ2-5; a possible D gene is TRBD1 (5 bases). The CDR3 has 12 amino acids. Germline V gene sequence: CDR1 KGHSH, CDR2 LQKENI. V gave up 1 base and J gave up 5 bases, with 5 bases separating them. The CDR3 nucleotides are TGTGCCAGCTCACCACAGGGGGAGACCCAGTACTTC. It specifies CASSPQGETQYF.

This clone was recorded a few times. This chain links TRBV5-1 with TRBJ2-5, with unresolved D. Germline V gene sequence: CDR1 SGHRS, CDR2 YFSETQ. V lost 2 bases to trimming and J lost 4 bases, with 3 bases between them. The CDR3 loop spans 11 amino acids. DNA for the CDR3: TGCGCCAGCAGCTTCGGAGAGACCCAGTACTTC. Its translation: CASSFGETQYF.

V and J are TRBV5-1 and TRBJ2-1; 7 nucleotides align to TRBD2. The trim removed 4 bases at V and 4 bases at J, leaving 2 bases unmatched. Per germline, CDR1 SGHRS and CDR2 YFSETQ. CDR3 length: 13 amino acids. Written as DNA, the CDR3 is TGCGCCAGCAGCCGGGGACTATACAATGAGCAGTTCTTC. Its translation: CASSRGLYNEQFF.

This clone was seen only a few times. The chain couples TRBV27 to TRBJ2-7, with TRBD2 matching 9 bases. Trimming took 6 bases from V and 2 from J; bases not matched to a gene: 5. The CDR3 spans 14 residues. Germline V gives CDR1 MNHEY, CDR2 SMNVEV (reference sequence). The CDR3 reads CASSSGRHTYEQYF. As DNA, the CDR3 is TGTGCCAGCAGCAGCGGGAGGCACACCTACGAGCAGTACTTC.

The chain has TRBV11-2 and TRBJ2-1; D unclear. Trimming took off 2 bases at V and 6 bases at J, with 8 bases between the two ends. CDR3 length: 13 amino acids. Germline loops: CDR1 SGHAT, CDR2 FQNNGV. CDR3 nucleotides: TGTGCCAGCAGCTTAAACAGCCCCAATGAGCAGTTCTTC. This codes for CASSLNSPNEQFF.

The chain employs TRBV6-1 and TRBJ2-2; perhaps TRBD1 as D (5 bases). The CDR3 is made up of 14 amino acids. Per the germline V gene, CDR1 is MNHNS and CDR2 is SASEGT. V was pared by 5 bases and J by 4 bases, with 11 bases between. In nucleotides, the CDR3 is TGTGCCAGCAGTCGTCAGGGTTTCACCGGGGAGCTGTTTTTT. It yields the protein CASSRQGFTGELFF.

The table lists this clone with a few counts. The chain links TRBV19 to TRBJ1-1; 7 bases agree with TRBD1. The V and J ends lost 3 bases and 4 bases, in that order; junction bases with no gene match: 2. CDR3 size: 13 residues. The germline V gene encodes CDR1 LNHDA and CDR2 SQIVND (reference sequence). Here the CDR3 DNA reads TGTGCCAGTAGTATCCCAGGGGGCACTGAAGCTTTCTTT. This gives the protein CASSIPGGTEAFF. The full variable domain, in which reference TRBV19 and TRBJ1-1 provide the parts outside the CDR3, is DGGITQSPKYLFRKEGQNVTLSCEQNLNHDAMYWYRQDPGQGLRLIYYSQIVNDFQKGDIAEGYSVSREKKESFPLTVTSAQKNPTAFYLCASSIPGGTEAFFGQGTRLTVV.

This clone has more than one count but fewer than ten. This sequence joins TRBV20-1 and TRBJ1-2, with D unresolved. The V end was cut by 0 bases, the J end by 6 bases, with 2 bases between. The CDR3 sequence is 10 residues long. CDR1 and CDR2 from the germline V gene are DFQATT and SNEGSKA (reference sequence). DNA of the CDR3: TGCAGTGCTAGAGATAATGGCTACACCTTC. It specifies CSARDNGYTF.

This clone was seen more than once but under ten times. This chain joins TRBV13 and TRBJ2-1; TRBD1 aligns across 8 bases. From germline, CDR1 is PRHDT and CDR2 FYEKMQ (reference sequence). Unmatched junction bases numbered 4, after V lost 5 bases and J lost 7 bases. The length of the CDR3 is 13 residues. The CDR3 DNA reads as TGTGCCAGCAGCCCGGACAGGGTGAATGAGCAGTTCTTC. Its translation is CASSPDRVNEQFF.

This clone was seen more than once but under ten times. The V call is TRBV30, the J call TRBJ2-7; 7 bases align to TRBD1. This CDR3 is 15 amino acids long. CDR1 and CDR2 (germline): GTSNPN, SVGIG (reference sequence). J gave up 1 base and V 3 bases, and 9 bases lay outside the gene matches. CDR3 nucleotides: TGTGCCTGGAGATTTCTCTCGGGACAGTCCTACGAGCAGTACTTC. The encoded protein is CAWRFLSGQSYEQYF.

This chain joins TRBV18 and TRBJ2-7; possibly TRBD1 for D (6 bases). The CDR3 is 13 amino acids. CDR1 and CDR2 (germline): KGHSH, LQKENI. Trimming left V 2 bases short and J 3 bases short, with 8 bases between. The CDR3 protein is CASSPSTGYEQYF. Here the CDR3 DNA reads TGTGCCAGCTCACCATCGACAGGCTACGAGCAGTACTTC.

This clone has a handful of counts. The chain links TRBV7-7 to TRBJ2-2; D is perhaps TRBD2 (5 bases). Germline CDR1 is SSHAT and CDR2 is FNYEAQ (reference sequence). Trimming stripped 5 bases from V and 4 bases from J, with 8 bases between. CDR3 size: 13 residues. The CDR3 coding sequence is TGTGCCAGCAGCCCAGGACTCACCGGGGAGCTGTTTTTT. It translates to CASSPGLTGELFF.

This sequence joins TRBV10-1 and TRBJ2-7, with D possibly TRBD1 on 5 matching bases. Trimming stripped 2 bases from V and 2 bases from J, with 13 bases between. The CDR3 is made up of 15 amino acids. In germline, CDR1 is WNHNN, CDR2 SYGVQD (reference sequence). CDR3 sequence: CASSEVGVSPYEQYF. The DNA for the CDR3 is TGCGCCAGCAGTGAGGTAGGGGTCAGCCCCTACGAGCAGTACTTC.

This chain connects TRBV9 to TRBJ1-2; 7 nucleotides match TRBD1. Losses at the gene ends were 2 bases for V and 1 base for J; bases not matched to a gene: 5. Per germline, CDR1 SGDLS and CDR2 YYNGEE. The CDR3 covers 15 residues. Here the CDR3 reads CASSVGQGGNYGYTF. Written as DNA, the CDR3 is TGTGCCAGCAGCGTCGGCCAGGGGGGTAACTATGGCTACACCTTC.

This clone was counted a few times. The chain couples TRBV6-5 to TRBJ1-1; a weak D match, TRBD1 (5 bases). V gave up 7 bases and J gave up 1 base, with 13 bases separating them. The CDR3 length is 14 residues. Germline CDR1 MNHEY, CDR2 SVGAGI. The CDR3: CASTPGYGNTEAFF. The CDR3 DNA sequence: TGTGCCAGCACCCCAGGGTATGGGAACACTGAAGCTTTCTTT.

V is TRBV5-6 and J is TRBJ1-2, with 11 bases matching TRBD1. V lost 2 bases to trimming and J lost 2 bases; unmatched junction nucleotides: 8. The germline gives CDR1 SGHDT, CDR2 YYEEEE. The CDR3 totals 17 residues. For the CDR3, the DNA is TGTGCCAGCAGCTTCCGGACAGGGGGCAATACAAACTATGGCTACACCTTC. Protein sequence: CASSFRTGGNTNYGYTF.

The CDR3 DNA is TGTGCCAGCAGTTACGGACTAGCGGGGGCCTACGAGCAGTACTTC. As protein: CASSYGLAGAYEQYF. The V gene is TRBV6-5, the J gene TRBJ2-7, with 13 bases aligning to TRBD2. The junction had 0 bases not matched to a gene; V was cut back by 2 bases and J by 2 bases. Germline V gives CDR1 MNHEY, CDR2 SVGAGI. This CDR3 has 15 amino acids.

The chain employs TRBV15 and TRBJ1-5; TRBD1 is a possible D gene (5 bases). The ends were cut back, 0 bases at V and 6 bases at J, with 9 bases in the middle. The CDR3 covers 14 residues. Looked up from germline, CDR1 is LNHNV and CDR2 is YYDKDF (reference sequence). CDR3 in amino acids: CATSRDSRVQPQHF. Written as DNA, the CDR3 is TGTGCCACCAGCAGAGACTCCAGGGTTCAGCCCCAGCATTTT.

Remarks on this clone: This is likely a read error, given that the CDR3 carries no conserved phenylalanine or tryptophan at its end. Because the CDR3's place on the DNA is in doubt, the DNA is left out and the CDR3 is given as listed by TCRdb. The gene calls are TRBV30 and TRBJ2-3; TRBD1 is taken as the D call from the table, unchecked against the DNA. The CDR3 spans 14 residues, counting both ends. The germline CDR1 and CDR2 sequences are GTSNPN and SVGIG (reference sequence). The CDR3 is CAWSVSLSTDTKYL.

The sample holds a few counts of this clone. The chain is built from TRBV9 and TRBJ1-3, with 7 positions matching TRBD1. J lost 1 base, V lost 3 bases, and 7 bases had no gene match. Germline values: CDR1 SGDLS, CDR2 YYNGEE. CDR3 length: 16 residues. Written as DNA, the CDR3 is TGTGCCAGCAGCGCCCCATCGACAGGGTCTGGAAACACCATATATTTT. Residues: CASSAPSTGSGNTIYF.

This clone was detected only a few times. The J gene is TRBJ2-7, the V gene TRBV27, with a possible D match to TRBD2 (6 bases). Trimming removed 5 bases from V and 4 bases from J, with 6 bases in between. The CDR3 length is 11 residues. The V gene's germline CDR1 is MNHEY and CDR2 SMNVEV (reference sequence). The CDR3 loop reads CASSGGYEQYF. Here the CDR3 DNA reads TGTGCCAGCAGTGGGGGGTACGAGCAGTACTTC.

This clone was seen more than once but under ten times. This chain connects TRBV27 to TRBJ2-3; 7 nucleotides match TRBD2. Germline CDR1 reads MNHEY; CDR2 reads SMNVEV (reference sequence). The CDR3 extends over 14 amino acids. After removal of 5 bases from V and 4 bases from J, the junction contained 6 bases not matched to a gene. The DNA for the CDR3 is TGTGCCAGCAGTACCCGGGAGGCTCCAGATACGCAGTATTTT. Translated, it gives CASSTREAPDTQYF.

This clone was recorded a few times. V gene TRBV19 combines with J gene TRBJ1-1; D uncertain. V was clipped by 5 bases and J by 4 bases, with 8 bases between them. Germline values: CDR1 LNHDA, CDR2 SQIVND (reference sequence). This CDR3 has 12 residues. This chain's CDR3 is CASSWGGTEAFF. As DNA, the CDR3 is TGTGCCAGTAGTTGGGGAGGCACTGAAGCTTTCTTT. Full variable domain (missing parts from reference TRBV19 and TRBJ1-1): DGGITQSPKYLFRKEGQNVTLSCEQNLNHDAMYWYRQDPGQGLRLIYYSQIVNDFQKGDIAEGYSVSREKKESFPLTVTSAQKNPTAFYLCASSWGGTEAFFGQGTRLTVV.